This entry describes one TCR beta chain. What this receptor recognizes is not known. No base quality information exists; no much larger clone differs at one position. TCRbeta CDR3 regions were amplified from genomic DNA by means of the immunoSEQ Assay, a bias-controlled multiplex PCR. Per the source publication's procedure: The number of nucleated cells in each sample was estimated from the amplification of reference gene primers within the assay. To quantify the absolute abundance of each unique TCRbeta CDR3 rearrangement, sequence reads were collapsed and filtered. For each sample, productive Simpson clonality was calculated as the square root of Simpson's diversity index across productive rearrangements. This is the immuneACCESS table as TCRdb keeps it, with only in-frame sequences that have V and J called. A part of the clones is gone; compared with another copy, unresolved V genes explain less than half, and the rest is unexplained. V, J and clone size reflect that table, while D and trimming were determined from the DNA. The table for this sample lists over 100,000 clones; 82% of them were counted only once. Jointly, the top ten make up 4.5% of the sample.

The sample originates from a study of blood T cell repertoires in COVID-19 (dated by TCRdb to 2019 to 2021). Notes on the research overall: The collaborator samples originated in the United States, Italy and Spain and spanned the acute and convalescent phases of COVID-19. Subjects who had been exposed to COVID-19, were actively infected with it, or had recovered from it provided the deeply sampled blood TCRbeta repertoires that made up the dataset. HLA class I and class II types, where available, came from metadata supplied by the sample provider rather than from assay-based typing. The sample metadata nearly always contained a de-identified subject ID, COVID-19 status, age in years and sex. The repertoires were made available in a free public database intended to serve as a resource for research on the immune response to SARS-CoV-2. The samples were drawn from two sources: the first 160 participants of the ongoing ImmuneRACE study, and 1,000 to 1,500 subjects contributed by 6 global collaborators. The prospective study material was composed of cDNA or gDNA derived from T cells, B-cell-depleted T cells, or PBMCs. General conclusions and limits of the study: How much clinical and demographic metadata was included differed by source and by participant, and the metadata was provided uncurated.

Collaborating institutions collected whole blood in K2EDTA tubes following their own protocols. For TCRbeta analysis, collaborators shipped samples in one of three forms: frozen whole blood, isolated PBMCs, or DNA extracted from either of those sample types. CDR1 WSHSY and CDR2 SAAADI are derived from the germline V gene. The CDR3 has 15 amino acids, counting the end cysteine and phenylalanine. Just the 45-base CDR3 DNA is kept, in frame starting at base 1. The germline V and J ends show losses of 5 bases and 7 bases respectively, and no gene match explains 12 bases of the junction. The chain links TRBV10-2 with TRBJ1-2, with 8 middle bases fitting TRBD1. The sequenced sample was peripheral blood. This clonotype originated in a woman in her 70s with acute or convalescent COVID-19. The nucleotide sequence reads TGCGCCAGCAGTAGCGGGACAGGACTCGGGGGTGGCTACACCTTC. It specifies CASSSGTGLGGGYTF.